These 16 T cell receptor beta chains share one sample of origin, sequenced in a study of glioma-infiltrating T cells after dendritic cell vaccination. Clones were sequenced by immunoSEQ multiplex PCR, and TCRdb holds only the in-frame ones, with some missing. The table has about 92,000 clones, approximately 84% seen once. Sequenced here: blood, sampled before dendritic cell vaccination. These receptor sequences come from a human donor with glioblastoma.

The V call is TRBV6-5, the J call TRBJ2-7; possibly TRBD1 for D (5 bases). The CDR3 is 14 residues long. Trimming shortened V by 4 bases and J by 0 bases, and 10 bases separated the two germline ends. The germline V gene encodes CDR1 MNHEY and CDR2 SVGAGI. The CDR3 DNA reads as TGTGCCAGCAGTTTGACAGCCAGCTCCTACGAGCAGTACTTC. This gives the protein CASSLTASSYEQYF.

The chain combines TRBV4-1 with TRBJ2-7; D is possibly TRBD1 (7 bases). This CDR3 has 14 amino acids. V was trimmed by 3 bases and J by 6 bases, leaving 15 bases between them. Germline loops: CDR1 MGHRA, CDR2 YSYEKL. This chain's CDR3 is CASSHPGGQLEQYF. In DNA form, the CDR3 reads TGCGCCAGCAGCCATCCAGGGGGGCAGCTCGAGCAGTACTTC.

The chain employs TRBV10-2 and TRBJ1-5, with no clear D. Trimming stripped 3 bases from V and 0 bases from J, with 6 bases between. The CDR3 is 14 residues long. Germline CDR1 WSHSY, CDR2 SAAADI. The CDR3 DNA follows: TGCGCCAGCAGTGAAAATTATAGCAATCAGCCCCAGCATTTT. Protein product: CASSENYSNQPQHF.

The chain links TRBV7-3 to TRBJ2-3; TRBD2 aligns across 9 bases. Germline loops: CDR1 SGHTA, CDR2 FQGTGA. The CDR3 covers 15 residues. The J segment lost 0 bases and the V segment lost 4 bases, leaving 2 bases of the junction unmatched. This CDR3 is CASSSLAGSTDTQYF. As DNA, the CDR3 is TGTGCCAGCAGCTCCCTAGCGGGGAGCACAGATACGCAGTATTTT. The full variable domain, in which reference TRBV7-3 and TRBJ2-3 provide the parts outside the CDR3, is GAGVSQTPSNKVTEKGKYVELRCDPISGHTALYWYRQSLGQGPEFLIYFQGTGAADDSGLPNDRFFAVRPEGSVSTLKIQRTERGDSAVYLCASSSLAGSTDTQYFGPGTRLTVL.

The genes are TRBV13 and TRBJ1-1; D may be TRBD1 (6 bases). Per germline, CDR1 PRHDT and CDR2 FYEKMQ (reference sequence). Trimming removed 3 bases from V and 0 bases from J, with 11 bases in between. The length of the CDR3 is 15 residues. In nucleotides, the CDR3 is TGTGCCAGCAGCTTCAGGGGTGAGATGAACACTGAAGCTTTCTTT. It specifies CASSFRGEMNTEAFF.

The chain has TRBV4-1 and TRBJ2-5, with D possibly TRBD1 on 5 matching bases. The length of the CDR3 is 17 residues. Per the germline V gene, CDR1 is MGHRA and CDR2 is YSYEKL. V was clipped by 1 base and J by 5 bases, with 20 bases between them. For the CDR3, the DNA is TGCGCCAGCAGCCAAGCTGGGCAGGGCAAGCTTACGGAGACCCAGTACTTC. It yields the protein CASSQAGQGKLTETQYF.

The chain recombines TRBV7-2 with TRBJ1-3; TRBD1 is a possible D gene (5 bases). From germline, CDR1 is SGHTA and CDR2 FQGNSA. The CDR3 runs to 15 residues. Trimming took 5 bases from V and 0 from J, leaving 11 bases between them. CDR3 nucleotides: TGTGCCAGCAGCCACGGGGGAAGCTCTGGAAACACCATATATTTT. This sequence encodes CASSHGGSSGNTIYF. Looking up the rest from reference TRBV7-2 and TRBJ1-3 gives the full variable domain: GAGVSQSPSNKVTEKGKDVELRCDPISGHTALYWYRQSLGQGLEFLIYFQGNSAPDKSGLPSDRFSAERTGGSVSTLTIQRTQQEDSAVYLCASSHGGSSGNTIYFGEGSWLTVV.

The V call is TRBV7-2, the J call TRBJ1-5; 7 positions match TRBD1. The germline V gene has CDR1 SGHTA and CDR2 FQGNSA. This CDR3 has 14 amino acids. Germline trimming cut 5 bases from V and 4 bases from J; bases unmatched to any gene: 5. The CDR3 nucleotides are TGTGCCAGCAGCCCTACGACAGGGAATCAGCCCCAGCATTTT. Its protein is CASSPTTGNQPQHF.

The genes are TRBV9 and TRBJ2-5, with D perhaps TRBD2 (6 bases). Trimming left V 4 bases short and J 2 bases short, with 21 bases between. The length of the CDR3 is 17 residues. The germline CDR1 and CDR2 sequences are SGDLS and YYNGEE. CDR3 loop: CASSPRANGGCQETQYF. The CDR3, as DNA: TGTGCCAGCAGCCCCCGAGCTAACGGGGGATGTCAAGAGACCCAGTACTTC.

This chain uses TRBV28 with TRBJ1-5; D unclear. The V gene's germline CDR1 is MDHEN and CDR2 SYDVKM. CDR3 length equals 12 residues. Trimming left V 2 bases short and J 9 bases short, with 8 bases between. This chain's CDR3 is CASSLPQRPQHF. The CDR3, as DNA: TGTGCCAGCAGTTTACCACAAAGGCCCCAGCATTTT. Variable domain in full (rest from reference TRBV28 and TRBJ1-5): DVKVTQSSRYLVKRTGEKVFLECVQDMDHENMFWYRQDPGLGLRLIYFSYDVKMKEKGDIPEGYSVSREKKERFSLILESASTNQTSMYLCASSLPQRPQHFGDGTRLSIL.

The chain has TRBV29-1 and TRBJ1-2; D perhaps matches TRBD1 (5 bases). The CDR3 totals 14 residues. Germline CDR1 is SQVTM and CDR2 is ANQGSEA. Deletions cut 2 bases from V and 6 bases from J, with 16 bases between. DNA for the CDR3: TGCAGCGTTGAATCCCCCGGCAGGGCCCATGGCTACACCTTC. Translation: CSVESPGRAHGYTF. Based on the CDR3 plus reference TRBV29-1 and TRBJ1-2, the full variable domain is SAVISQKPSRDICQRGTSLTIQCQVDSQVTMMFWYRQQPGQSLTLIATANQGSEATYESGFVIDKFPISRPNLTFSTLTVSNMSPEDSSIYLCSVESPGRAHGYTFGSGTRLTVV.

The chain employs TRBV9 and TRBJ1-1; 7 nucleotides align to TRBD1. The trim removed 0 bases at V and 1 base at J, leaving 12 bases unmatched. The CDR3 totals 18 residues. From germline, CDR1 is SGDLS and CDR2 YYNGEE. CDR3 DNA: TGTGCCAGCAGCGTAGGAATAGGGGGCGAAGGAAAGAACACTGAAGCTTTCTTT. Amino acid sequence: CASSVGIGGEGKNTEAFF.

This chain joins TRBV7-6 and TRBJ2-2, with 10 bases fitting TRBD2. CDR3 length: 18 amino acids. CDR1 SGHVS and CDR2 FNYEAQ come from the germline V gene. V was clipped by 6 bases and J by 4 bases; unmatched bases: 14. CDR3 DNA: TGTGCCAGCAGGCCAGGGACAGCGGGAGGGCGGGTCACCGGGGAGCTGTTTTTT. Translated: CASRPGTAGGRVTGELFF.

This clone was seen a single time. The chain joins TRBV7-9 to TRBJ2-7; 9 nucleotides match TRBD1. The germline V gene encodes CDR1 SEHNR and CDR2 FQNEAQ (reference sequence). Trimming took 8 bases from V and 0 from J; bases not matched to a gene: 8. The CDR3 runs to 15 residues. CDR3 nucleotide sequence: TGTGCCAGCGGGCCAATGACAGGGGGCTCCTACGAGCAGTACTTC. Translated, it gives CASGPMTGGSYEQYF.

In this sample, this clone turned up once. The chain has TRBV7-3 and TRBJ2-3; the match to TRBD2 covers 14 bases. CDR1 is SGHTA and CDR2 is FQGTGA in the germline V gene. V trimming: 5 bases; J trimming: 5 bases; junction bases outside the gene matches: 6. The CDR3 contains 16 residues. CDR3: CASSPRTSGGKDTQYF. The CDR3 nucleotides read TGTGCCAGCAGCCCGAGGACTAGCGGGGGGAAAGATACGCAGTATTTT.

CDR3 region: CASSSSLLAKNIQYF. CDR3 nucleotide sequence: TGTGCCAGCAGCTCTTCACTACTAGCCAAAAACATTCAGTACTTC. The genes are TRBV14 and TRBJ2-4, with D hard to call. The CDR3 runs to 15 residues. V was trimmed by 5 bases and J by 0 bases, leaving 11 bases between them. In germline, CDR1 is SGHDN, CDR2 FVKESK. Full variable domain (rest looked up from reference TRBV14 and TRBJ2-4): EAGVTQFPSHSVIEKGQTVTLRCDPISGHDNLYWYRRVMGKEIKFLLHFVKESKQDESGMPNNRFLAERTGGTYSTLKVQPAELEDSGVYFCASSSSLLAKNIQYFGAGTRLSVL.